These T cell receptor beta chains were read from a single sample in a study of blood T cell repertoires in COVID-19. The method was immunoSEQ multiplex PCR; TCRdb's version includes in-frame clones alone and lacks a portion of them. Of tens of thousands of clones in the sample, approximately 88% were seen once. Sequencing was done on a sample of peripheral blood. Source of these receptors: a man aged 65-85 years with acute or convalescent COVID-19. The CDR3 runs from the conserved cysteine through the conserved F or W. Fields, in order: V gene, J gene, clone size, D gene, CDR3 DNA, CDR3 protein. The D gene is left open where the match is weak. Only part of the rows carry a size: once, few, many, or a class if the clone is expanded.

TRBV7-2	TRBJ1-3	-	TRBD1	TGTGCCAGCAGCTCGCGAAACAGGGGCAGAACTGGAAACACCATATATTTT	CASSSRNRGRTGNTIYF
TRBV11-3	TRBJ2-1	-	-	TGTGCCAGCAGCCGAAACTTCAGGGATCTCGGCAATGAGCAGTTCTTC	CASSRNFRDLGNEQFF
TRBV30	TRBJ1-6	-	-	TGTGCCTGGAAGCGGGCCGGGGGGTCCTATAATTCACCCCTCCACTTT	CAWKRAGGSYNSPLHF
TRBV5-5	TRBJ2-5	-	-	TGTGCCAGCTGCCTAGACCTGGGAGAGGGCCAAGAGACCCAGTACTTC	CASCLDLGEGQETQYF
TRBV5-1	TRBJ2-1	-	TRBD2	TGCGCCAGCAACTTGGGTGGAGCGGGGGGGCGGAATGAGCAGTTCTTC	CASNLGGAGGRNEQFF
TRBV4-3	TRBJ1-1	-	-	TGCGCCAGCAGCCGAACTACGAACACTGAAGCTTTCTTT	CASSRTTNTEAFF
TRBV7-9	TRBJ1-2	-	-	TGTGCCAGCAGCGAGGAGGCCACTGGTGGCTACACCTTC	CASSEEATGGYTF
TRBV21-1	TRBJ1-2	-	-	TGTGCCAGCAGCAAGCAGGCTAACTATGGCTACACCTTC	CASSKQANYGYTF
TRBV5-6	TRBJ1-1	once	-	TGTGCCAGCAGCCCGGAAGGGGCGGACGACACTGAAGCTTTCTTT	CASSPEGADDTEAFF
TRBV20-1	TRBJ1-1	-	TRBD1	TGCAGTGCTCGGACGACAGGGCCCTTT	CSARTTGPF
TRBV7-2	TRBJ2-3	-	TRBD2	TGTGCCAGCAGTCAAACTTGGACTAGCGGTCCCCCAGATACGCAGTATTTT	CASSQTWTSGPPDTQYF
TRBV5-1	TRBJ1-2	once	TRBD1	TGCGCCAGCAGCAACGGACAGGGGGCGGGGTATGGCTACACCTTC	CASSNGQGAGYGYTF
TRBV7-3	TRBJ1-6	once	-	TGTGCCAGCAGTTCGTCCGAGGGAGGTCCCCTCCACTTT	CASSSSEGGPLHF
TRBV6-5	TRBJ1-3	-	-	TGTGCCAGCAGTTACTCGGGCAACTCTGGAAACACCATATATTTT	CASSYSGNSGNTIYF
TRBV30	TRBJ2-2	-	-	TGTGCCTGGAGTGGTTTCGGGACCGGGGAGCTGTTTTTT	CAWSGFGTGELFF
TRBV9	TRBJ2-7	-	-	TGTGCCAGCAGCGTAGATGACATAGCCTACGAGCAGTACTTC	CASSVDDIAYEQYF
TRBV19	TRBJ2-3	-	TRBD2	TGTGCCAGTAGCCTAGAGACTAGCGGGGGCGCAGATACGCAGTATTTT	CASSLETSGGADTQYF